The present TCR beta chain was sequenced within a study of monozygotic twins with cystic fibrosis. Note on this clone: Its antigen is still unknown.

Clones were sequenced by immunoSEQ multiplex PCR, and TCRdb holds only the in-frame ones, with some missing. The sample has 20,000 or so clones; about 87% are singletons. Notes on the study in general: Age, concordance and disease severity did not associate with shared CDR3 numbers. In 13 of 16 pairs, V gene usage was closest to the co-twin's. The repertoire was suggested to be naive-dominated, clonality median roughly 0.0091.

Trimming cost V 4 bases and J 9 bases, with 7 bases left between them. Per the germline V gene, CDR1 is MGHDK and CDR2 is SYGVNS. There are 11 residues in the CDR3. The sequenced sample was blood. The sequence was collected from a woman aged 30 to 39 with cystic fibrosis. This rearrangement joins TRBV25-1 to TRBJ2-4; a possible D gene is TRBD1 (5 bases). The CDR3 coding sequence is TGTGCCAGCAGTGGGGGCGGCATTCAGTACTTC. It translates to CASSGGGIQYF.